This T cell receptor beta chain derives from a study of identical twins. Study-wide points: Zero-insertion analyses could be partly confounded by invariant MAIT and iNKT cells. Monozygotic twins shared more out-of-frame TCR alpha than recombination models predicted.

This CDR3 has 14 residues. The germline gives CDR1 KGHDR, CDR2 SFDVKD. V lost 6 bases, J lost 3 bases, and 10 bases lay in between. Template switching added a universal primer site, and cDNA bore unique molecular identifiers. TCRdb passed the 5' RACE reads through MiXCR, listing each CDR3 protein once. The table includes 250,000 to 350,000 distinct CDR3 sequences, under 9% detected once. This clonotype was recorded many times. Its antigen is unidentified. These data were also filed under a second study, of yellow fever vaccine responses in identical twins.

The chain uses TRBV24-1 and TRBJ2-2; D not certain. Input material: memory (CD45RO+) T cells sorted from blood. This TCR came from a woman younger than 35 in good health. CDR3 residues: CATSPPRDTGELFF. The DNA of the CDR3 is TGTGCCACCAGTCCCCCCCGAGACACCGGGGAGCTGTTTTTT.